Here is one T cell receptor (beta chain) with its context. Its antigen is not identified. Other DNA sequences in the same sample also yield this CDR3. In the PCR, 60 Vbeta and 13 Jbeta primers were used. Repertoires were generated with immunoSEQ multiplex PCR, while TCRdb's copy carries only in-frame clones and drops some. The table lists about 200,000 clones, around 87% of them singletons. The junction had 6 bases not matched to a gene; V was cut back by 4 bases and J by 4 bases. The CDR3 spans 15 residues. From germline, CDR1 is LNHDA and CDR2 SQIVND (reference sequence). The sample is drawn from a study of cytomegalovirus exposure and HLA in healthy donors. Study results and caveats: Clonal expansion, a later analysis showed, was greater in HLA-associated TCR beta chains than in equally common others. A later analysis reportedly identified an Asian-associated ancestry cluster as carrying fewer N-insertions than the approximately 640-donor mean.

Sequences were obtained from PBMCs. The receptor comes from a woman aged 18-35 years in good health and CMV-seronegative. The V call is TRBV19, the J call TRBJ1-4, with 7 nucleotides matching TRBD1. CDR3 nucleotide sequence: TGTGCCAGTAGTACTCGACAGGGCGGTAATGAAAAACTGTTTTTT. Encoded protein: CASSTRQGGNEKLFF.